These 24 T cell receptor beta chains originate from one sample sequenced in a study of long-term antiretroviral therapy in people with HIV (dated by TCRdb to between 2021 and 2022). The immunoSEQ hsTCRB v3.0 assay was used at survey level resolution for TRB variable region sequencing. What TCRdb holds here is the immuneACCESS table cut down to in-frame rearrangements. Part of the clones is not present; checked against another copy, under half of the missing clones reflect an unresolved V gene, and the others are unexplained. Within this sample are about 25,000 clones, with around 79% of them counted one time only. Of the sample, more than 9.5% is held by the ten largest clones. This sample comprised unsorted PBMCs, obtained 2.1 years after starting antiretroviral therapy. All receptors come from a man in his thirties or forties with HIV.

The chain carries TRBV19 and TRBJ1-4, with D possibly matching TRBD1 (6 bases). This CDR3 is built from 14 residues. CDR1 LNHDA and CDR2 SQIVND come from the germline V gene (reference sequence). V was clipped by 6 bases and J by 10 bases, with 18 bases between them. The DNA of the CDR3 is TGTGCCAGTAGACCATCAAGGGGGGTTGGAAAACTGTTTTTT. It encodes CASRPSRGVGKLFF.

This chain joins TRBV2 and TRBJ2-3; 7 bases line up with TRBD1. Germline V gives CDR1 SNHLY, CDR2 FYNNEI. With V trimmed by 5 bases and J by 2 bases, 7 bases remained unmatched. The CDR3 length is 15 residues. In DNA form, the CDR3 reads TGTGCCAGCAGTCCTGACAGGGCCAACACAGATACGCAGTATTTT. Encoded protein: CASSPDRANTDTQYF.

V usage is TRBV19 and J usage is TRBJ1-1; D call uncertain. The CDR3 sequence is 14 residues long. V was pared by 7 bases and J by 1 base, with 13 bases between. From germline, CDR1 is LNHDA and CDR2 SQIVND (reference sequence). The CDR3 nucleotides are TGTGCCAGTAACCGGGCCTTAGGGAACACTGAAGCTTTCTTT. Protein sequence: CASNRALGNTEAFF.

Only one count was recorded for this clone. This chain uses TRBV18 with TRBJ1-6; no firm D call. The germline V gene has CDR1 KGHSH and CDR2 LQKENI. The CDR3 spans 18 residues. Trimming cost V 0 bases and J 2 bases, with 14 bases left between them. CDR3 residues: CASSPPSSGMTYNSPLHF. In nucleotides, the CDR3 is TGTGCCAGCTCACCACCAAGTTCCGGGATGACCTATAATTCACCCCTCCACTTT.

V is TRBV21-1 and J is TRBJ2-6; the D segment call TRBD1 is taken from the table without a DNA check. TRBV21-1 represents a pseudogene. The CDR3 has 17 amino acids. The CDR3 DNA follows: TGTGCCAGCAGTACAGGGGAGCCAAGCTCTGGGGCCAACGTCCTGACTTTC. It codes for CASSTGEPSSGANVLTF.

CDR3 sequence: CASSPIPYNEQFF. Here the CDR3 DNA reads TGTGCCAGCTCACCAATACCGTACAATGAGCAGTTCTTC. V is TRBV18 and J is TRBJ2-1; D not certain. This CDR3 contains 13 residues. In germline, CDR1 is KGHSH, CDR2 LQKENI. The germline V and J ends were trimmed by 2 bases and 4 bases, with 6 bases remaining between them.

The chain couples TRBV6-5 to TRBJ2-7; TRBD2 is a possible D gene (5 bases). The CDR3 contains 14 residues. Germline V gene lookup returns CDR1 MNHEY and CDR2 SVGAGI. V lost 5 bases and J 3 bases, leaving 14 bases between the germline ends. In DNA form, the CDR3 reads TGTGCCAGCAGTCGTCGCGGAGGCCTCTACGAGCAGTACTTC. Translation gives CASSRRGGLYEQYF.

The V call is TRBV13, the J call TRBJ2-7, with 7 bases lining up with TRBD1. The germline gives CDR1 PRHDT, CDR2 FYEKMQ (reference sequence). Unmatched junction bases numbered 3, after V lost 4 bases and J lost 0 bases. The CDR3 spans 14 residues. The CDR3 spells CASSSQGSSYEQYF. In DNA form, the CDR3 reads TGTGCCAGCAGCTCACAGGGGAGCTCCTACGAGCAGTACTTC.

The DNA for the CDR3 is TGTGCCAGCACACAGGGTTGGGAGCAGTTCTTC. Translating gives CASTQGWEQFF. The chain carries TRBV27 and TRBJ2-1; D is perhaps TRBD1 (6 bases). The V gene's germline CDR1 is MNHEY and CDR2 SMNVEV (reference sequence). This CDR3 is 11 amino acids long. V lost 7 bases, J lost 10 bases, and 11 bases lay in between.

The J gene is TRBJ1-6, the V gene TRBV5-4; 7 bases are a match to TRBD1. The CDR3 has 15 amino acids. CDR1 SGHNT and CDR2 YYREEE come from the germline V gene (reference sequence). The V and J ends lost 4 bases and 7 bases, in that order; junction bases with no gene match: 8. Here the CDR3 DNA reads TGTGCCAGCAGCCCCCGAAGACAGGGAAATTCACCCCTCCACTTT. It translates to CASSPRRQGNSPLHF.

This clone was counted once. The chain combines TRBV18 with TRBJ2-5, with D hard to call. The CDR3 extends over 13 amino acids. The V gene's germline CDR1 is KGHSH and CDR2 LQKENI. V dropped 6 bases and J dropped 5 bases, with 13 bases sitting between them. The CDR3 bases are TGTGCCAGCTCTTCCAACCTAGGGGAGACCCAGTACTTC. Encoded protein: CASSSNLGETQYF.

This chain uses TRBV10-3 with TRBJ1-2, with TRBD1 matching 8 bases. Germline lookup yields CDR1 ENHRY and CDR2 SYGVKD. The CDR3 totals 14 residues. The trim removed 2 bases at V and 6 bases at J, leaving 5 bases unmatched. The CDR3 sequence is CAISERAGGDGYTF. In nucleotides, the CDR3 is TGTGCCATCAGTGAGAGGGCAGGGGGCGATGGCTACACCTTC.

The chain has TRBV2 and TRBJ2-1; D might be TRBD2 (5 bases). Trimming took 7 bases from V and 4 from J, leaving 8 bases between them. The length of the CDR3 is 12 residues. CDR1 SNHLY and CDR2 FYNNEI come from the germline V gene. DNA of the CDR3: TGTGCCAGCAATCGGGAATACAATGAGCAGTTCTTC. Amino acids: CASNREYNEQFF. Based on the CDR3 plus reference TRBV2 and TRBJ2-1, the full variable domain is EPEVTQTPSHQVTQMGQEVILRCVPISNHLYFYWYRQILGQKVEFLVSFYNNEISEKSEIFDDQFSVERPDGSNFTLKIRSTKLEDSAMYFCASNREYNEQFFGPGTRLTVL.

A few counts support this clone. The J gene is TRBJ2-7, the V gene TRBV27; D tentatively fits TRBD1 or TRBD2 (5 bases each). The V gene's germline CDR1 is MNHEY and CDR2 SMNVEV (reference sequence). The CDR3 sequence is 13 residues long. Trimming shortened V by 0 bases and J by 7 bases, and 10 bases separated the two germline ends. CDR3 residues: CASSLSRGWEQYF. The CDR3 DNA reads TGTGCCAGCAGTTTATCGAGGGGCTGGGAGCAGTACTTC.

The chain uses TRBV7-9 and TRBJ1-5, with D maybe TRBD1 (6 bases). CDR1 and CDR2 from the germline V gene are SEHNR and FQNEAQ (reference sequence). V was cut by 2 bases and J by 0 bases, with 17 bases left in between. The CDR3 loop spans 18 amino acids. The CDR3, as DNA: TGTGCCAGCAGCTTACACACAGAGGGGGAGTATAGCAATCAGCCCCAGCATTTT. Translated: CASSLHTEGEYSNQPQHF.

The chain's CDR3 is CASSASTNPSSYNSPLHF. For the CDR3, the DNA is TGTGCCAGCAGCGCTTCAACTAACCCCAGCTCCTATAATTCACCCCTCCACTTT. The rearrangement uses TRBV5-4 and TRBJ1-6, with D uncertain. Germline CDR1 SGHNT, CDR2 YYREEE (reference sequence). Deletions cut 4 bases from V and 0 bases from J, with 17 bases between. The CDR3 runs to 18 residues.

V usage is TRBV19 and J usage is TRBJ1-6; no definite D call. Trimming shortened V by 7 bases and J by 9 bases, and 16 bases separated the two germline ends. This CDR3 spans 14 amino acids. The germline gives CDR1 LNHDA, CDR2 SQIVND (reference sequence). The CDR3 sequence is CASNPSPLGSPLHF. CDR3 coding DNA: TGTGCCAGTAACCCAAGCCCTTTGGGTTCACCCCTCCACTTT. Complete variable domain (other parts from reference TRBV19 and TRBJ1-6): DGGITQSPKYLFRKEGQNVTLSCEQNLNHDAMYWYRQDPGQGLRLIYYSQIVNDFQKGDIAEGYSVSREKKESFPLTVTSAQKNPTAFYLCASNPSPLGSPLHFGNGTRLTVT.

The CDR3 sequence: CASSLWTILGQAGNQPQHF. CDR3 sequence (DNA): TGTGCCAGCAGTTTATGGACCATCCTGGGGCAGGCGGGCAATCAGCCCCAGCATTTT. J is TRBJ1-5 and V is TRBV28, with D maybe TRBD1 (5 bases). Germline lookup yields CDR1 MDHEN and CDR2 SYDVKM. The CDR3 spans 19 residues. Trimming stripped 0 bases from V and 2 bases from J, with 20 bases between.

The CDR3 reads CASTSWGPYGYTF. The CDR3 DNA is TGTGCCAGCACCAGCTGGGGCCCCTATGGCTACACCTTC. The genes are TRBV6-5 and TRBJ1-2, with D possibly matching TRBD1 (5 bases). The CDR3 is 13 amino acids. The germline V and J ends were trimmed by 7 bases and 4 bases, with 13 bases remaining between them. CDR1 MNHEY and CDR2 SVGAGI come from the germline V gene.

The chain carries TRBV27 and TRBJ2-3; 7 nucleotides line up with TRBD2. V gave up 2 bases and J gave up 1 base; unmatched junction bases: 0. Germline CDR1 is MNHEY and CDR2 is SMNVEV (reference sequence). This CDR3 region has 14 residues. In DNA, the CDR3 is TGTGCCAGCAGTTTACTAGCGGGCACAGATACGCAGTATTTT. It specifies CASSLLAGTDTQYF.

CDR3 residues: CASSPSRQGGEQYF. CDR3 sequence (DNA): TGTGCCAGCAGCCCGAGTAGACAGGGAGGCGAGCAGTACTTC. V usage is TRBV5-6 and J usage is TRBJ2-7; possibly TRBD1 for D (7 bases). V was clipped by 4 bases and J by 6 bases, with 17 bases between them. CDR1 and CDR2 (germline): SGHDT, YYEEEE. This CDR3 comprises 14 residues.

The V call is TRBV4-2, the J call TRBJ2-7; a weak D match, TRBD2 (6 bases). CDR3 length: 13 amino acids. CDR1 is LGHNA, CDR2 YNFKEQ, per germline. V lost 4 bases to trimming and J lost 5 bases, with 12 bases between them. The CDR3 protein is CASSRGGVDEQYF. The DNA for the CDR3 is TGTGCCAGCAGCCGGGGCGGGGTGGACGAGCAGTACTTC.

This sequence joins TRBV19 and TRBJ2-3; D not resolved. V lost 3 bases and J 4 bases, leaving 11 bases between the germline ends. The V gene's germline CDR1 is LNHDA and CDR2 SQIVND (reference sequence). The CDR3 covers 14 residues. The CDR3 DNA is TGTGCCAGTAGTATTTACGTCTTGCCAGATACGCAGTATTTT. Translated: CASSIYVLPDTQYF.

The J gene is TRBJ2-1, the V gene TRBV10-3; D tentatively reads TRBD1 or TRBD2 (7 bases each). The CDR3 contains 17 residues. Germline V lookup: CDR1 ENHRY, CDR2 SYGVKD. The V and J ends lost 10 bases and 2 bases respectively, with 24 bases between them. The CDR3 nucleotides read TGTGCCACCTGGGAGGGCAGGGGGTTGGGGGCCTACAATGAGCAGTTCTTC. It codes for CATWEGRGLGAYNEQFF.